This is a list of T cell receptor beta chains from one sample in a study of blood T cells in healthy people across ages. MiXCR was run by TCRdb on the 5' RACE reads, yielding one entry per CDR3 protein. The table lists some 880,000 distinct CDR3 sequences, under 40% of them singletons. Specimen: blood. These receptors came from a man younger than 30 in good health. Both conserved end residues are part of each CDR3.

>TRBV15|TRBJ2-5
CATSRDAFEETQYF
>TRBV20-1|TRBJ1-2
CSARGDRLEGYTF
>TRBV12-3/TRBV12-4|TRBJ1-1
CASSLRLTGKTEAFF
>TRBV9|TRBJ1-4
CASSVAVILGRINEKLFF
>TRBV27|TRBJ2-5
CASSQLAGIMGQETQYF
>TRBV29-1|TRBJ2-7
CSVERGVSYEQYF
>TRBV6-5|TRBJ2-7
CASKSYTQGGYEQYF
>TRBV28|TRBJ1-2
CASSIGGEPGYTF
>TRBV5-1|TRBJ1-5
CASSVDGGRQPQHF
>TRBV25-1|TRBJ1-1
CASSARATGNTEAFF
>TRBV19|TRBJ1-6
CASSVGTGASPLHF
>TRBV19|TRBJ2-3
CASRGTGTMPDTQYF
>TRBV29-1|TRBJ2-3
CSVAPLGMDTQYF
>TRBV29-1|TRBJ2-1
CSVEIRTHGAIEQFF
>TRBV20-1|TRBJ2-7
CSARWDRGLVQYF
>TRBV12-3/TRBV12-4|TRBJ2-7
CASSPGMATYEQYF
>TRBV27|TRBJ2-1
CASGKGGNEQFF
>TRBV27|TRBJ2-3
CASSLEGVQGATDTQYF
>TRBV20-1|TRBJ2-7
CSATLPRQGASEQYF
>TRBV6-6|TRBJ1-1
CASGREVEAFF
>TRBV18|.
CASSGPGQGGEQYF
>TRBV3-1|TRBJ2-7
CASSQGNPNEQYF
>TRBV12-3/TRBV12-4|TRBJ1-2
CASSSTRTGARNYGYTF
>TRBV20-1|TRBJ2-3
CSGHRGGATDTQYF
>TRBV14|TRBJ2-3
CASSPLAESTDTQYF
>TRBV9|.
CASSVQLGGGGANEQYF
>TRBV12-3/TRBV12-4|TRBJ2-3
CASSPRGGRDTQYF
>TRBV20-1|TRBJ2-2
CSANLRDRVSGELFF
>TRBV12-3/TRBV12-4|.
CASSKVSYNEQYF
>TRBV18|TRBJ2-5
CASSPLDTQETQYF
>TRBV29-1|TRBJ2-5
CSAGGGLGNEQYF
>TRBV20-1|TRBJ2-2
CSARGPSATGELFF
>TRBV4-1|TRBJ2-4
CASSPMGQPKNIQYF
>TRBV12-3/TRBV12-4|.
CASSRTRTGYWETQYF
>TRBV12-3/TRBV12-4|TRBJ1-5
CASSYRENQPQHF
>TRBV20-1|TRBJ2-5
CSVRDVTAQETQYF
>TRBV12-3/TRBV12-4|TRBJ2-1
CASSFSLSEQFF
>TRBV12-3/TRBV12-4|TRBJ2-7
CASSFIKGTYNEQYF
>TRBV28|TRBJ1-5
CASSSPKDRAFIASNQPQHF
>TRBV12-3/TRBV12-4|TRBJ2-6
CASSPRTGRYSGANVLTF
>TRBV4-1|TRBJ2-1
CASSQEGLENNEQFF
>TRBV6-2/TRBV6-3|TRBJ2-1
CASSYSTGQFF
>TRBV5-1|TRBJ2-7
CASSPPGATYEQYF
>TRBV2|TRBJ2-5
CASSLLYNEQYF
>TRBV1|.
CTSSPYCPEQYF
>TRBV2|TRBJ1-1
CASARLVEAFF
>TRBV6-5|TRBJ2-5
CASRGQGAQSEQYF
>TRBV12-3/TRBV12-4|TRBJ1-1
CASSLGWAVGLSEAFF
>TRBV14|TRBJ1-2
CASSQDLGRRRGANYGYTF
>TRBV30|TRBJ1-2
CAWNGGRDYGYTF
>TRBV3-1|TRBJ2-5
CASSQVNRRETQYF
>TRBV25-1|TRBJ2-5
CASSMERETQYF
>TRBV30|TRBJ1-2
CAWIRPGRGIYGYTF
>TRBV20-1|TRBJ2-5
CSARDFLGSSQETQYF
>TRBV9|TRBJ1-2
CASGSDGKTIYGYTF
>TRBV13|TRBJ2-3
CASSPFPDTQYF